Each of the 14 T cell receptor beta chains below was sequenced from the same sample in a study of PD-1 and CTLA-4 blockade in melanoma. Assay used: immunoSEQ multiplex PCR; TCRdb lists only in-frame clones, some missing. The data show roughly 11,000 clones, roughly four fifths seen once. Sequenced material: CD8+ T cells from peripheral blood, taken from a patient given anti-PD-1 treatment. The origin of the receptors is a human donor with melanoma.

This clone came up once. DNA for the CDR3: TGTGCCAGCAGTTTGAAGGGCCCAGGGGGGCAGTTCTTC. Amino acid sequence: CASSLKGPGGQFF. The chain couples TRBV28 to TRBJ2-1, with 7 positions matching TRBD1. The trim removed 3 bases at V and 12 bases at J, leaving 8 bases unmatched. From germline, CDR1 is MDHEN and CDR2 SYDVKM. The CDR3 contains 13 residues.

The CDR3 spells CASSQGGWAGGRSEKLFF. In DNA form, the CDR3 reads TGCGCCAGCAGCCAAGGAGGTTGGGCCGGAGGAAGGAGCGAAAAACTGTTTTTT. The chain links TRBV4-1 to TRBJ1-4; D not resolved. The germline gives CDR1 MGHRA, CDR2 YSYEKL. The V end was cut by 1 base, the J end by 8 bases, with 23 bases between. The CDR3 covers 18 residues.

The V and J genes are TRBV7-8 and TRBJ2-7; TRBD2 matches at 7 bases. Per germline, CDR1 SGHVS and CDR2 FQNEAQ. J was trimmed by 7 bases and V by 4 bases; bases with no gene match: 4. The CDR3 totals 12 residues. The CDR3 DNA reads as TGTGCCAGCAGCTCGGTGGGGGGGGAGCAGTACTTC. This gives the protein CASSSVGGEQYF.

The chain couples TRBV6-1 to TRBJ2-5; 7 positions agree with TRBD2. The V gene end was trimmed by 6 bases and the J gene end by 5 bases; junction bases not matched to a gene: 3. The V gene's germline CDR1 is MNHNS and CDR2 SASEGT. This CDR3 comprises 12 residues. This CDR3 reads CASRTSLETQYF. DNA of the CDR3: TGTGCCAGCAGGACTAGCCTTGAGACCCAGTACTTC.

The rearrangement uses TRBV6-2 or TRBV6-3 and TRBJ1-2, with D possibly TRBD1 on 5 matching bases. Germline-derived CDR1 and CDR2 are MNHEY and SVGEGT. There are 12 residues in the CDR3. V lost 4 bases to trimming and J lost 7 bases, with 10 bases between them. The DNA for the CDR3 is TGTGCCAGCAGTTCGCAGGGTCGTGGCTACACCTTC. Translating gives CASSSQGRGYTF.

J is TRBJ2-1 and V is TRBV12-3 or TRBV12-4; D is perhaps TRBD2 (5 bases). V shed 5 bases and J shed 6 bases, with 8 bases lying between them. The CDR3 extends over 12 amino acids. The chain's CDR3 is CASSPGFNEQFF. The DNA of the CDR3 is TGTGCCAGCAGTCCGGGGTTCAATGAGCAGTTCTTC.

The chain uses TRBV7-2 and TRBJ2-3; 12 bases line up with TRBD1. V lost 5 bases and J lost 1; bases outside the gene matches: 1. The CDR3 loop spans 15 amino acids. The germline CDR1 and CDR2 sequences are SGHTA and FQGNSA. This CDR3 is CASSRDRGRTDTQYF. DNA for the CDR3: TGTGCCAGCAGCCGGGACAGGGGGCGCACAGATACGCAGTATTTT.

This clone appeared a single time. The CDR3: CAWSGSGSYEQYF. The DNA for the CDR3 is TGTGCCTGGAGTGGAAGCGGGAGCTACGAGCAGTACTTC. The chain joins TRBV30 to TRBJ2-7, with 8 bases lining up with TRBD2. The V gene's germline CDR1 is GTSNPN and CDR2 SVGIG (reference sequence). This CDR3 is 13 amino acids long. The V segment lost 1 base and the J segment 3 bases; nucleotides outside the gene matches: 2.

CDR3 sequence (DNA): TGTGCCAGCAGGGTTGACATGGGGAACTATGGCTACACCTTC. Its protein is CASRVDMGNYGYTF. This rearrangement joins TRBV6-5 to TRBJ1-2; no clear D. CDR1 MNHEY and CDR2 SVGAGI come from the germline V gene. Trimming pared 6 bases from V and 2 bases from J, leaving 13 bases between. The CDR3 has 14 residues.

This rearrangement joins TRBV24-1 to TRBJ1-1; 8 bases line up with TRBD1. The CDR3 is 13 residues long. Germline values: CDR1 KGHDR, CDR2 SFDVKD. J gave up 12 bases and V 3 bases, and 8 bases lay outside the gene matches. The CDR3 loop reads CATSDAGGDETFF. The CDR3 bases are TGTGCCACCAGTGATGCAGGGGGCGATGAGACTTTCTTT.

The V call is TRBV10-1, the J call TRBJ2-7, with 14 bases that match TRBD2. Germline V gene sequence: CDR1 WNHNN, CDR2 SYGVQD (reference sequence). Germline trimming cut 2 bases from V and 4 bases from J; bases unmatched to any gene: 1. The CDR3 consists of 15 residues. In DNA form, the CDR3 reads TGCGCCAGCAGTGAGGGGACTAGCGGGAGATACGAGCAGTACTTC. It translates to CASSEGTSGRYEQYF.

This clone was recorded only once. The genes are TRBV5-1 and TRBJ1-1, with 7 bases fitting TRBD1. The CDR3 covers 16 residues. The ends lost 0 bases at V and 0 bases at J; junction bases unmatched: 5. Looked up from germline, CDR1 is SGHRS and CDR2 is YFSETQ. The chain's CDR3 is CASSLGDSLMNTEAFF. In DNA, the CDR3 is TGCGCCAGCAGCTTGGGGGACAGCCTCATGAACACTGAAGCTTTCTTT.

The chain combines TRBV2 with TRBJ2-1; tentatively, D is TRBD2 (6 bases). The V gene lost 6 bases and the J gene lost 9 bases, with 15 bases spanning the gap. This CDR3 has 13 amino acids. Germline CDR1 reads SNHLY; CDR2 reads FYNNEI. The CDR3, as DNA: TGTGCCAGCAGACCCATCGGGGGTGGTGAGCAGTTCTTC. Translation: CASRPIGGGEQFF. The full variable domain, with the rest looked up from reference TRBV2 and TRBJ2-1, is EPEVTQTPSHQVTQMGQEVILRCVPISNHLYFYWYRQILGQKVEFLVSFYNNEISEKSEIFDDQFSVERPDGSNFTLKIRSTKLEDSAMYFCASRPIGGGEQFFGPGTRLTVL.

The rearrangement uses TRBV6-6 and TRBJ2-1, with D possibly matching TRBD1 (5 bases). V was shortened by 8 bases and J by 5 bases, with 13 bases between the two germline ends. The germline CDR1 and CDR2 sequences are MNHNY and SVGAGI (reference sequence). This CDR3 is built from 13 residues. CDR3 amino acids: CASEPRENNEQFF. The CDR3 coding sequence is TGTGCCAGCGAACCCAGGGAAAACAATGAGCAGTTCTTC.